These T cell receptor beta chains were read from a single sample in a study of monozygotic twins with inflammatory bowel disease. For each CDR3 protein, TCRdb gives one entry from its re-call of the 5' RACE reads, without DNA. This repertoire comprises fewer than 550,000 distinct CDR3 sequences; its ten largest clones make up approximately 2.3%. Material for sequencing was blood. The receptors derive from a human donor with ulcerative colitis or Crohn's disease, or a healthy co-twin of an affected twin (not recorded which). CDR3s include the opening cysteine and the closing phenylalanine or tryptophan.

cdr3_aa: CASSTKTSGSPDTQYF
j_call: TRBJ2-3
v_call: TRBV7-3

cdr3_aa: CASSQAEDRFYGYTF
j_call: TRBJ1-2
v_call: TRBV3-1

cdr3_aa: CASSFGPSQGTSGLYNEQFF
j_call: TRBJ2-1
v_call: TRBV12-3/TRBV12-4

cdr3_aa: CASSLASVNTEAFF
j_call: TRBJ1-1
v_call: TRBV7-2

cdr3_aa: CASSSLPFSKVNEKLFF
j_call: TRBJ1-4
v_call: TRBV6-5

cdr3_aa: CASSKNRGPGELFF
j_call: TRBJ2-2
v_call: TRBV11-2

cdr3_aa: CASSIGGTAASGANVLTF
j_call: TRBJ2-6
v_call: TRBV19

cdr3_aa: CASSLRHGTGGRTDTQYF
j_call: TRBJ2-3
v_call: TRBV11-1

cdr3_aa: CASNPSGGGTDTQYF
j_call: TRBJ2-3
v_call: TRBV5-1

cdr3_aa: CSVEARAPSPDTQYF
j_call: TRBJ2-3
v_call: TRBV29-1

cdr3_aa: CASSLRVEGGELFF
j_call: TRBJ2-2
v_call: TRBV7-3

cdr3_aa: CASSPSVTNSPLHF
j_call: TRBJ1-6
v_call: TRBV7-6

cdr3_aa: CASSQDRGTYEQYF
j_call: TRBJ2-7
v_call: TRBV5-1

cdr3_aa: CASRRTSSGRAEGELFF
j_call: TRBJ2-2
v_call: TRBV27

cdr3_aa: CASNKLADTQETQYF
j_call: TRBJ2-5
v_call: TRBV6-1

cdr3_aa: CASSQTVAGGPSDTQYF
j_call: TRBJ2-3
v_call: TRBV5-1

cdr3_aa: CASSKGQGSTGELFF
j_call: TRBJ2-2
v_call: TRBV19

cdr3_aa: CASSLAGAGGANGYTF
j_call: TRBJ1-2
v_call: TRBV5-1

cdr3_aa: CASSQAGERDTQYF
j_call: TRBJ2-3
v_call: TRBV5-1

cdr3_aa: CASSSTDYSNQPQHF
j_call: TRBJ1-5
v_call: TRBV7-9

cdr3_aa: CASSEQGYPNEKLFF
j_call: TRBJ1-4
v_call: TRBV2

cdr3_aa: CASRRADQPQHF
j_call: TRBJ1-5
v_call: TRBV12-3/TRBV12-4

cdr3_aa: CSARDPAFYGYTF
j_call: TRBJ1-2
v_call: TRBV20-1

cdr3_aa: CATSRSQASYNEQFF
j_call: TRBJ2-1
v_call: TRBV15

cdr3_aa: CASSEPSGLTDTQYF
j_call: TRBJ2-3
v_call: TRBV2

cdr3_aa: CIFGRAGTSEQYF
j_call: TRBJ2-7
v_call: TRBV20-1

cdr3_aa: CAISEGRSSGNTIYF
j_call: TRBJ1-3
v_call: TRBV10-3

cdr3_aa: CACSLGGTGSYEQYF
j_call: TRBJ2-7
v_call: TRBV13

cdr3_aa: CASSHHGQEGGYTF
j_call: TRBJ1-2
v_call: TRBV7-9

cdr3_aa: CASSPGAGANVLTF
j_call: TRBJ2-6
v_call: TRBV3-1

cdr3_aa: CASSIGAGRGRASDEQFF
j_call: TRBJ2-1
v_call: TRBV19

cdr3_aa: CASTLALLLYGYTF
j_call: TRBJ1-2
v_call: TRBV6-1

cdr3_aa: CASSVGTGSYGYTF
j_call: TRBJ1-2
v_call: TRBV9

cdr3_aa: CASSSGTGGREQYF
j_call: TRBJ2-7
v_call: TRBV27

cdr3_aa: CASSPGTTLTEAFF
j_call: TRBJ1-1
v_call: TRBV5-1

cdr3_aa: CASSFSQKNTEAFF
j_call: TRBJ1-1
v_call: TRBV5-4

cdr3_aa: CASSPSLNSNQPQHF
j_call: TRBJ1-5
v_call: TRBV18

cdr3_aa: CASSYSQGQAYTEAFF
j_call: TRBJ1-1
v_call: TRBV6-5